This T cell receptor beta chain was profiled in a study of early stage breast cancer tumors. In the study overall: Of around 16 invasive breast tumors, twelve were hormone receptor-positive, HER2-negative.

Regarding this clone: Its antigen is undetermined.

Profiling relied on immunoSEQ multiplex PCR, and the TCRdb table lists in-frame clones only, not all of them. The profile shows 45,000 to 65,000 clones, roughly 78% of them singletons. Trimming removed 3 bases from V and 2 bases from J; junction bases left unmatched: 13. CDR3 size: 19 residues. In germline, CDR1 is WNHNN, CDR2 SYGVQD (reference sequence). Findings and limits, study-wide: Most shared enriched TCRB sequences were commonly generated ones. Comparing each tissue with blood distinguished tumor from normal in most of the 16 patients.

The sequence derives from a person in their forties with breast cancer. Material for sequencing was blood. V usage is TRBV10-1 and J usage is TRBJ2-2; TRBD2 agrees at 9 bases. The CDR3 nucleotides read TGCGCCAGCAGTGATTCTGGGGTACTAGCGGGCGCTAACACCGGGGAGCTGTTTTTT. It specifies CASSDSGVLAGANTGELFF.